The T cell receptor (beta chain) under discussion was sequenced for a study of graft-versus-host responses after intestinal transplantation. Points on this clone: The antigen remains unidentified.

The V and J ends lost 7 bases and 5 bases respectively, with 12 bases between them. Per germline, CDR1 LNHDA and CDR2 SQIVND (reference sequence). This CDR3 is 12 amino acids long. The method was immunoSEQ multiplex PCR; TCRdb's version includes in-frame clones alone and lacks a portion of them. The data hold some 92,000 clones, with roughly 92% observed a single time. Sequences were derived from unstimulated CD4+ T cells sorted from spleen or lymph node cells, sampled before intestinal transplant. The clonotype comes from a human donor who received an intestinal transplant. The chain carries TRBV19 and TRBJ2-7, with D possibly matching TRBD1 (7 bases). CDR3 residues: CASNDREDEQYF. CDR3 bases: TGTGCCAGTAATGACAGGGAGGACGAGCAGTACTTC.